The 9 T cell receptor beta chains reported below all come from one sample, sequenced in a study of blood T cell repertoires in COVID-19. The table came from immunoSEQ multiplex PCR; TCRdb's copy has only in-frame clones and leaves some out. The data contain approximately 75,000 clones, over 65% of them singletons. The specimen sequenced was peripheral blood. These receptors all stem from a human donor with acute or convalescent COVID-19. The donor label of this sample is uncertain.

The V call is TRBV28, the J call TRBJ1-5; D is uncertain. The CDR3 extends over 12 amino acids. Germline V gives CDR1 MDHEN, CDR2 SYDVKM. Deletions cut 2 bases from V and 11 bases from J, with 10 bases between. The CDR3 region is CASSLSERSQHF. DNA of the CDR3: TGTGCCAGCAGTTTAAGCGAGAGGTCCCAGCATTTT.

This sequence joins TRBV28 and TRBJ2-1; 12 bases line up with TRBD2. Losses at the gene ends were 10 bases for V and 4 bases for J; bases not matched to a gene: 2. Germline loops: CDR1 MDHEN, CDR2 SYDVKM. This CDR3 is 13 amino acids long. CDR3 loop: CAIGLAGYNEQFF. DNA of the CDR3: TGTGCCATCGGACTAGCGGGGTACAATGAGCAGTTCTTC.

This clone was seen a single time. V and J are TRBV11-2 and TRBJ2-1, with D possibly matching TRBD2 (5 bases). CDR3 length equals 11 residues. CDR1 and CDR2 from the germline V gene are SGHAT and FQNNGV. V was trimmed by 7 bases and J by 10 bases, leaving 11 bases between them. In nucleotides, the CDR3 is TGTGCCAGCACCCGGGGTGGGGAGCAGTTCTTC. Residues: CASTRGGEQFF.

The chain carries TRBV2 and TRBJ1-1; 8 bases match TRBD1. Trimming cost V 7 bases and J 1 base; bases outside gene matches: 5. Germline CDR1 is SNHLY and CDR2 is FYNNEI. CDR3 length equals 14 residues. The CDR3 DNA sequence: TGTGCCAGCATACCCGGGACAGGGAACACTGAAGCTTTCTTT. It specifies CASIPGTGNTEAFF.

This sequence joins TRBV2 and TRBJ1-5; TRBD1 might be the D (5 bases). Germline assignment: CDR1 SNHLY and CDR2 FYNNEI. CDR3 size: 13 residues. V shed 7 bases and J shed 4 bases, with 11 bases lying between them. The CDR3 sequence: CASTFGGNQPQHF. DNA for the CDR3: TGTGCCAGCACCTTCGGGGGGAATCAGCCCCAGCATTTT.

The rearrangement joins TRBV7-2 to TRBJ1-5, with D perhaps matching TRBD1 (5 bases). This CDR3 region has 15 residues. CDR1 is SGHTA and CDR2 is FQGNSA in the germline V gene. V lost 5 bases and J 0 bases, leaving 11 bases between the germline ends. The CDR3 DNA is TGTGCCAGCAGCCTGGGGGGGGGTAGCAATCAGCCCCAGCATTTT. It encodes CASSLGGGSNQPQHF.

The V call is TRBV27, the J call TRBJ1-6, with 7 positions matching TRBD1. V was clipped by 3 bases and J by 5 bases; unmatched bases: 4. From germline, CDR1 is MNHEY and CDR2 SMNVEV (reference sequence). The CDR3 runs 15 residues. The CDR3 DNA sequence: TGTGCCAGCAGTTTCTGGGACAGTGATAATTCACCCCTCCACTTT. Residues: CASSFWDSDNSPLHF.

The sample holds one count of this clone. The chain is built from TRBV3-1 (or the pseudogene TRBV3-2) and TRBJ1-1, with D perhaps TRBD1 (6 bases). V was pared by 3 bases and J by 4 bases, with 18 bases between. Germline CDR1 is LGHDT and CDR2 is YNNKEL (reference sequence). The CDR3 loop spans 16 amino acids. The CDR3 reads CASSQVGRGARTEAFF. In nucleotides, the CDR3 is TGTGCCAGCAGCCAGGTGGGGAGGGGGGCGCGCACTGAAGCTTTCTTT.

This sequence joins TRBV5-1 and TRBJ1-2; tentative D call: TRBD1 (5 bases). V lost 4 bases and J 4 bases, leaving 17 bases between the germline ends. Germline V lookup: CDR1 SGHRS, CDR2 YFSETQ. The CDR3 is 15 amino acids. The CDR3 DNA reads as TGCGCCAGCAGCGATAGACAGAGCAGATCCTATGGCTACACCTTC. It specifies CASSDRQSRSYGYTF.